This T cell receptor (beta chain) appears in the sequencing data of a study of T-cell memory formation after mild COVID-19. Looking at the study overall: Largely, the TCR clusters proved donor specific. General study findings and limits: Later expanders leaned CD4+, whereas clones that contracted between day 15 and 85 were balanced CD4/CD8.

Using constant-segment primers, 5'RACE produced TCR alpha and TCR beta cDNA libraries carrying sample barcodes and UMIs. TCRdb fed the 5' RACE reads into MiXCR, producing one record per CDR3 protein. This table has 300,000 to 400,000 distinct CDR3 sequences, approximately 16% appearing once. With 4 bases clipped from V and 4 bases from J, the junction kept 4 bases outside the gene matches. The germline V gene has CDR1 LGHNA and CDR2 YNFKEQ. This CDR3 is 15 amino acids long. This clonotype has just a few counts. The antigen is unknown. J is TRBJ2-7 and V is TRBV4-2, with 13 bases lining up with TRBD2. The specimen sequenced was PBMCs or a T cell subset sorted from them (not recorded which). This sequence was found in a man younger than 35 who had mild COVID-19 (a few samples of this study predate the infection). Cell type and time point are not known. This CDR3 reads CASSPRLAGGYEQYF. CDR3 nucleotides: TGTGCCAGCAGCCCCAGACTAGCGGGGGGATACGAGCAGTACTTC.